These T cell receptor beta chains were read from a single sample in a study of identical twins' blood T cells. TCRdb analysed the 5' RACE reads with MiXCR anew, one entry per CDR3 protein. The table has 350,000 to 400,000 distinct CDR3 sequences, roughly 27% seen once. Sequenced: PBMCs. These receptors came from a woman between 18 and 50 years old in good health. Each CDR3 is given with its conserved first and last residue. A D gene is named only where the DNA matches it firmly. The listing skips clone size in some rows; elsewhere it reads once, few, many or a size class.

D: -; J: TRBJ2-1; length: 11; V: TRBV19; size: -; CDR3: CASSIMYEQFF; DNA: TGTGCCAGTAGTATAATGTATGAGCAGTTCTTC
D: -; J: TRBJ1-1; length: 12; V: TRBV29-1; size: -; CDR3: CSSVSPNTEALF; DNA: TGCAGCTCGGTGTCCCCGAACACTGAAGCTTTATTT
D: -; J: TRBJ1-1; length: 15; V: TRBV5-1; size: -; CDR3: CASRWGSWFTAEAFF; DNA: TGCGCCAGCAGATGGGGGTCATGGTTTACTGCTGAAGCTTTCTTT
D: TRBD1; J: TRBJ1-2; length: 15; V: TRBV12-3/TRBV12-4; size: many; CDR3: CASSPRTGANYGYTF; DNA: TGTGCCAGCAGTCCCAGGACAGGCGCCAACTATGGCTACACCTTC
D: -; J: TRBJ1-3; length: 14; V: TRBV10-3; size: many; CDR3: CAISESGSGNTIYF; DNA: TGTGCCATCAGTGAGTCGGGCTCTGGAAACACCATATATTTT
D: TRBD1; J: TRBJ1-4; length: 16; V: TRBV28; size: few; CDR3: CASSPSFRGLWEKLFF; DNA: TGTGCCAGCAGCCCCTCGTTCAGGGGGCTATGGGAAAAACTGTTTTTT
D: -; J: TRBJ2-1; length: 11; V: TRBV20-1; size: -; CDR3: CSAREAEEQFF; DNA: TGCAGTGCTAGAGAAGCGGAAGAGCAGTTCTTC
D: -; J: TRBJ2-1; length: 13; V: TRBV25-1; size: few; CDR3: CASSIHSYNEQFF; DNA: TGTGCCAGCAGTATACATTCCTACAATGAGCAGTTCTTC
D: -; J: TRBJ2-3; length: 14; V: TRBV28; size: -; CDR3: CASSDGKSTDTQYF; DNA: TGTGCCAGCAGTGACGGGAAAAGCACAGATACGCAGTATTTT
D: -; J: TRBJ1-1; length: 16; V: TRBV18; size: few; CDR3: CASSPQSGRENTEAFF; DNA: TGTGCCAGCTCACCCCAAAGCGGGAGGGAGAACACTGAAGCTTTCTTT
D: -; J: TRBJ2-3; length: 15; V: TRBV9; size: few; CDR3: CASSVGGTALGTQYF; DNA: TGTGCCAGCAGCGTAGGCGGGACAGCCCTAGGGACGCAGTATTTT
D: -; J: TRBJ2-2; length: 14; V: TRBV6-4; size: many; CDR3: CASSDSAGAGELFF; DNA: TGTGCCAGCAGTGACTCCGCGGGTGCCGGGGAGCTGTTTTTT
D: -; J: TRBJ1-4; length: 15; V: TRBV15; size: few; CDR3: CATSLSTATNEKLFF; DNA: TGTGCCACCAGCCTATCAACAGCAACTAATGAAAAACTGTTTTTT
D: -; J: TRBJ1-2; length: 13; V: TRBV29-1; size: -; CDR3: CSVVLAETYGYTF; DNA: TGCAGCGTTGTTCTGGCAGAGACCTATGGCTACACCTTC
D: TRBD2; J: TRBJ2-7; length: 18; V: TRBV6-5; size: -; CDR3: CASSYTGFRLAGSYEQYF; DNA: TGTGCCAGCAGTTACACAGGGTTCAGACTAGCGGGGTCCTACGAGCAGTACTTC
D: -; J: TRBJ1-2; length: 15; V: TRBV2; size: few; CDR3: CARLRVPITNYGYTF; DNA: TGTGCCAGACTTAGGGTACCTATTACTAACTATGGCTACACCTTC
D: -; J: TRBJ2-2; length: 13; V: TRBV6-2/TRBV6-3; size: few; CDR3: CATRGRPTGELFF; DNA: TGTGCCACGAGAGGTCGTCCCACCGGGGAGCTGTTTTTT
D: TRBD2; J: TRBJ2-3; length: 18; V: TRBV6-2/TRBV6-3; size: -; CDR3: CASSSTSGRATSTDTQYF; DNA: TGTGCCAGCAGTTCGACTAGCGGGAGGGCGACTAGCACAGATACGCAGTATTTT
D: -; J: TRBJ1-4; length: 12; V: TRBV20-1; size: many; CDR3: CSAGRPGEKLFF; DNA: TGCAGTGCCGGGAGACCCGGGGAAAAACTGTTTTTT
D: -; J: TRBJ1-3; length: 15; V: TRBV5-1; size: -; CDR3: CASSPTSGFGNTIYF; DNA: TGCGCCAGCAGCCCGACCTCCGGTTTTGGAAACACCATATATTTT
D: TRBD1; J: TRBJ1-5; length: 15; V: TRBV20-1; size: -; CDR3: CSAKPTGTGLQPQHF; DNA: TGCAGTGCCAAACCGACCGGGACAGGTCTTCAGCCCCAGCATTTT
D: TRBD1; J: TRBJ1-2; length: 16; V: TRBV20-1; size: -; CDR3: CSASAAPGTGTYGYTF; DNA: TGCAGTGCTAGTGCCGCACCTGGGACAGGGACATATGGCTACACCTTC
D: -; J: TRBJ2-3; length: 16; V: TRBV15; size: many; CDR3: CATSRAGRGPTNTQYF; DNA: TGTGCCACCAGCAGAGCAGGCAGGGGACCCACCAATACGCAGTATTTT
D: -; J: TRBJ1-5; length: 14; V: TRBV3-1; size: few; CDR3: CASSQYRSNQPQHF; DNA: TGTGCCAGCAGCCAATACCGCAGCAATCAGCCCCAGCATTTT
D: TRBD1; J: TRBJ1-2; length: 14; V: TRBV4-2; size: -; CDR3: CASSQGGQRNGYTF; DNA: TGTGCCAGCAGCCAAGGGGGACAGAGAAATGGCTACACCTTC
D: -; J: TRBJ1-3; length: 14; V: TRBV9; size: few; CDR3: CASAKGPSGNTIYF; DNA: TGTGCCAGCGCCAAAGGACCCTCTGGAAACACCATATATTTT
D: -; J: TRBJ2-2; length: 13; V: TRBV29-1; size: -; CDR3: CSVEMRTPGELFF; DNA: TGCAGCGTTGAGATGCGGACGCCCGGGGAGCTGTTTTTT
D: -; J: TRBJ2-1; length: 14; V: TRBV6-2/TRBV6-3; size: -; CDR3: CASSYWGANNEQFF; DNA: TGTGCCAGCAGTTACTGGGGGGCTAACAATGAGCAGTTCTTC
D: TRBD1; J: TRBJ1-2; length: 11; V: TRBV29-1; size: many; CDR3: CSVVTGDQSTF; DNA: TGCAGCGTTGTAACAGGGGATCAAAGCACCTTC
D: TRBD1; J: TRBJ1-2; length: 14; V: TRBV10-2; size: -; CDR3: CASSGTGGFYGYTF; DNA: TGCGCCAGCAGCGGGACAGGGGGTTTCTATGGCTACACCTTC
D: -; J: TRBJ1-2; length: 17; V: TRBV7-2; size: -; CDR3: CASSLNRRGGGIYGYTF; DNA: TGTGCCAGCAGCTTAAACCGTCGAGGAGGGGGAATCTATGGCTACACCTTC
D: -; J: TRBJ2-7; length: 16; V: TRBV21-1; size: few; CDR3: CASSNGTSGIQHEQYF; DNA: TGTGCCAGCAGCAACGGGACTAGCGGGATACAGCACGAGCAGTACTTC